These 18 T cell receptor beta chains were sequenced from one sample in a study of cytomegalovirus exposure and HLA in healthy donors. Primers: 60 Vbeta forward and 13 Jbeta reverse. The protocol was immunoSEQ multiplex PCR, while the TCRdb copy is restricted to in-frame clones and leaves out a portion. Of tens of thousands of clones detected, more than 80% appear once; the ten largest clones hold approximately 2.2%. The specimen was PBMCs. The source of these receptors is a man aged 18 to 29 in good health and CMV-seronegative.

The chain uses TRBV9 and TRBJ2-1; 7 bases agree with TRBD2. Germline values: CDR1 SGDLS, CDR2 YYNGEE. V lost 4 bases and J lost 5; bases outside the gene matches: 9. The CDR3 has 15 residues. The CDR3 region is CASSPRGGINNEQFF. In nucleotides, the CDR3 is TGTGCCAGCAGCCCCCGCGGGGGAATAAACAATGAGCAGTTCTTC.

The rearrangement joins TRBV5-1 to TRBJ2-5; D gene ambiguous. CDR1 and CDR2 (germline): SGHRS, YFSETQ. The V gene lost 4 bases and the J gene lost 2 bases, with 12 bases spanning the gap. The CDR3 is 14 residues long. The CDR3 DNA is TGCGCCAGCAGCCCACTGTCCCCACAAGAGACCCAGTACTTC. Its protein is CASSPLSPQETQYF.

The CDR3 region has the DNA TGTGCCAGCAGTGAGGGGGGAGGCCCCCGCACAGATACGCAGTATTTT. The encoded protein is CASSEGGGPRTDTQYF. V usage is TRBV2 and J usage is TRBJ2-3; possible D gene TRBD2, 6 bases. This CDR3 comprises 16 residues. Germline V gene data show CDR1 as SNHLY and CDR2 as FYNNEI. V lost 3 bases and J lost 1, with 14 bases in between.

This rearrangement joins TRBV4-3 to TRBJ2-7; possible D gene TRBD2, 5 bases. The CDR3 is 15 amino acids. Per the germline V gene, CDR1 is LGHNA and CDR2 is YSLEER. V lost 3 bases, J lost 2 bases, and 14 bases lay in between. The CDR3 DNA follows: TGCGCCAGCAGCCACGGGGAAGGTTTACCCTACGAGCAGTACTTC. Translation: CASSHGEGLPYEQYF.

The rearrangement links TRBV6-5 to TRBJ1-2; 8 nucleotides align to TRBD1. Per the germline V gene, CDR1 is MNHEY and CDR2 is SVGAGI. The CDR3 contains 13 residues. J was trimmed by 4 bases and V by 5 bases; bases with no gene match: 3. The CDR3 sequence: CASSRDRGYGYTF. The CDR3, as DNA: TGTGCCAGCAGTCGTGACAGGGGCTATGGCTACACCTTC.

The chain uses TRBV12-5 and TRBJ1-1, with a tentative D call TRBD1 (6 bases). Per germline, CDR1 LGHNT and CDR2 FRNRAP. The germline V and J ends were trimmed by 4 bases and 0 bases, with 6 bases remaining between them. This CDR3 contains 13 residues. The CDR3 nucleotides read TGTGCTAGTGGTTCAGGGGTGAACACTGAAGCTTTCTTT. It is translated as CASGSGVNTEAFF.

This chain uses TRBV28 with TRBJ1-5, with 7 bases fitting TRBD1. This CDR3 has 18 amino acids. With V trimmed by 6 bases and J by 0 bases, 14 bases remained unmatched. Germline CDR1 and CDR2: MDHEN and SYDVKM. CDR3 coding DNA: TGTGCCAGCAGCCTAGACCCTGCAGGGGGATATAGCAATCAGCCCCAGCATTTT. Translating gives CASSLDPAGGYSNQPQHF.

This chain connects TRBV4-2 to TRBJ2-3, with TRBD2 matching 11 bases. J was trimmed by 4 bases and V by 4 bases; bases with no gene match: 10. CDR1 and CDR2 (germline): LGHNA, YNFKEQ. The CDR3 sequence is 17 residues long. CDR3: CASSPWDSGRAPDTQYF. In DNA, the CDR3 is TGTGCCAGCAGCCCGTGGGATAGCGGGAGGGCCCCAGATACGCAGTATTTT.

The chain couples TRBV9 to TRBJ2-3; 13 bases map to TRBD2. V shed 4 bases, J shed 1 base, and the junction held 12 bases outside the gene matches. The CDR3 is made up of 19 amino acids. Per germline, CDR1 SGDLS and CDR2 YYNGEE. This CDR3 is CASSTLGLAGDGGTDTQYF. The CDR3 DNA follows: TGTGCCAGCAGCACCCTTGGACTAGCGGGAGACGGGGGCACAGATACGCAGTATTTT.

This clone was counted only a few times. The V call is TRBV19, the J call TRBJ1-1; 8 nucleotides match TRBD1. This CDR3 has 13 amino acids. Germline CDR1 reads LNHDA; CDR2 reads SQIVND (reference sequence). The junction had 5 bases not matched to a gene; V was cut back by 6 bases and J by 5 bases. The CDR3 loop reads CASRTGEETEAFF. CDR3 DNA sequence: TGTGCCAGTAGGACAGGGGAGGAGACTGAAGCTTTCTTT.

This chain links TRBV10-3 with TRBJ1-1, with D maybe TRBD1 (5 bases). Germline CDR1 is ENHRY and CDR2 is SYGVKD. V was cut by 8 bases and J by 6 bases, with 16 bases left in between. This CDR3 comprises 13 residues. This CDR3 is CAIASRQGAEAFF. CDR3 bases: TGTGCCATCGCCTCCCGACAAGGGGCTGAAGCTTTCTTT.

The chain has TRBV4-1 and TRBJ1-4; 9 nucleotides align to TRBD1. The V gene's germline CDR1 is MGHRA and CDR2 YSYEKL. V shed 0 bases, J shed 5 bases, and the junction held 7 bases outside the gene matches. The length of the CDR3 is 17 residues. This chain's CDR3 is CASSQDPRDRVNEKLFF. CDR3 nucleotide sequence: TGCGCCAGCAGCCAAGACCCCCGGGACAGGGTAAATGAAAAACTGTTTTTT.

In its sample, this clone was seen once. This sequence joins TRBV5-1 and TRBJ2-1; no firm D call. The germline CDR1 and CDR2 sequences are SGHRS and YFSETQ. Trimming removed 3 bases from V and 7 bases from J, with 14 bases in between. The CDR3 is 14 residues long. CDR3 DNA: TGCGCCAGCAGCTCGCCGGAGCGCGGAAATGAGCAGTTCTTC. Its protein product is CASSSPERGNEQFF.

This clone came up once. This sequence joins TRBV7-9 and TRBJ2-5; D remains ambiguous. The CDR3 is made up of 16 amino acids. V was clipped by 1 base and J by 8 bases, with 20 bases between them. CDR1 and CDR2 from the germline V gene are SEHNR and FQNEAQ (reference sequence). The CDR3 reads CASSLGDTLTPATQYF. The CDR3 coding sequence is TGTGCCAGCAGCTTAGGTGACACTCTGACGCCGGCTACCCAGTACTTC.

The chain combines TRBV25-1 with TRBJ1-2, with 11 nucleotides matching TRBD1. This CDR3 has 17 amino acids. With 4 bases clipped from V and 4 bases from J, the junction kept 11 bases outside the gene matches. Per germline, CDR1 MGHDK and CDR2 SYGVNS. The CDR3 loop reads CASSGGQGALTFYGYTF. In nucleotides, the CDR3 is TGTGCCAGCAGTGGCGGACAGGGGGCCCTCACTTTCTATGGCTACACCTTC.

This chain links TRBV7-2 with TRBJ2-2; D possibly corresponds to TRBD2 (7 bases). The CDR3 spans 15 residues. V dropped 8 bases and J dropped 5 bases, with 18 bases sitting between them. CDR1 and CDR2 (germline): SGHTA, FQGNSA. The CDR3 loop reads CASARRGGATGELFF. The DNA of the CDR3 is TGTGCCAGCGCACGTCGTGGGGGGGCAACCGGGGAGCTGTTTTTT.

The chain is built from TRBV18 and TRBJ1-3, with 8 nucleotides matching TRBD1. V was clipped by 3 bases and J by 1 base; unmatched bases: 8. The length of the CDR3 is 17 residues. Germline CDR1 and CDR2: KGHSH and LQKENI. CDR3 DNA: TGTGCCAGCTCACCCCTTCGGCAGGGGGCTTCTGGAAACACCATATATTTT. This gives the protein CASSPLRQGASGNTIYF. Together with reference TRBV18 and TRBJ1-3, the CDR3 gives the full variable domain: NAGVMQNPRHLVRRRGQEARLRCSPMKGHSHVYWYRQLPEEGLKFMVYLQKENIIDESGMPKERFSAEFPKEGPSILRIQQVVRGDSAAYFCASSPLRQGASGNTIYFGEGSWLTVV.

The V gene is TRBV7-9, the J gene TRBJ1-4, with a tentative D call TRBD1 (5 bases). The germline V gene has CDR1 SEHNR and CDR2 FQNEAQ (reference sequence). The CDR3 is made up of 16 amino acids. V lost 1 base and J lost 3, with 12 bases in between. The CDR3 DNA is TGTGCCAGCAGCTTAGGCGGGGACGGATCTAATGAAAAACTGTTTTTT. Residues: CASSLGGDGSNEKLFF.